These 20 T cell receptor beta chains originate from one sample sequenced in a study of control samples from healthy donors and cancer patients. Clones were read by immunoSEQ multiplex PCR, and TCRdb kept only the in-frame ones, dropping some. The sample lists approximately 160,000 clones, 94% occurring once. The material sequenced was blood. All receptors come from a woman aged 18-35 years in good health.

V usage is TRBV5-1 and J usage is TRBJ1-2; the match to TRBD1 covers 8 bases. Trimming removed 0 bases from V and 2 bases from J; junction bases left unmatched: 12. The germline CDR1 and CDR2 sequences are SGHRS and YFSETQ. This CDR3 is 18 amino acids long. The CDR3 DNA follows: TGCGCCAGCAGCTTGGTCTTTGGACACGGGACAGGCAACTATGGCTACACCTTC. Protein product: CASSLVFGHGTGNYGYTF.

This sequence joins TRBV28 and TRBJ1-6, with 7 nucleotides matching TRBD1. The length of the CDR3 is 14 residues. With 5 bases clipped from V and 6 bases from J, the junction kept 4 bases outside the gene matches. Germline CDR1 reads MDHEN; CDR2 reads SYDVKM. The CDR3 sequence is CASSRGTANSPLHF. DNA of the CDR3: TGTGCCAGCAGTCGCGGGACAGCTAATTCACCCCTCCACTTT.

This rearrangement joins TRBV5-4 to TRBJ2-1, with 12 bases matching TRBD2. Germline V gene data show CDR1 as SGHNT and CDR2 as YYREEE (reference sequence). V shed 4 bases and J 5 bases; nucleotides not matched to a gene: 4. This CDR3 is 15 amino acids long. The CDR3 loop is CASSLAGGPNNEQFF. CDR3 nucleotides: TGTGCCAGCAGCCTAGCGGGGGGGCCTAACAATGAGCAGTTCTTC.

The CDR3 protein is CASSPLLSGNTIYF. CDR3 bases: TGTGCCAGCAGCCCTTTACTCTCTGGAAACACCATATATTTT. The chain couples TRBV4-2 to TRBJ1-3; no definite D call. Germline loops: CDR1 LGHNA, CDR2 YNFKEQ. The CDR3 consists of 14 residues. Trimming pared 4 bases from V and 0 bases from J, leaving 7 bases between.

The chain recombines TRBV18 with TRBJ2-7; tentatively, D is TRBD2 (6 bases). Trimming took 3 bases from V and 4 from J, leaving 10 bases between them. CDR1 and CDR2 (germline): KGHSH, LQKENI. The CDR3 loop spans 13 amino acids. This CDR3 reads CASSPGLEYEQYF. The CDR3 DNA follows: TGTGCCAGCTCACCGGGACTTGAGTACGAGCAGTACTTC.

Written as DNA, the CDR3 is TGTGCCAGCAGCCAAGAAACCGAAGGCTACACCTTC. Amino acids: CASSQETEGYTF. The chain links TRBV3-1 (or the pseudogene TRBV3-2) to TRBJ1-2; D is undetermined. V was trimmed by 0 bases and J by 8 bases, leaving 7 bases between them. The CDR3 sequence is 12 residues long. Germline lookup yields CDR1 LGHDT and CDR2 YNNKEL (reference sequence).

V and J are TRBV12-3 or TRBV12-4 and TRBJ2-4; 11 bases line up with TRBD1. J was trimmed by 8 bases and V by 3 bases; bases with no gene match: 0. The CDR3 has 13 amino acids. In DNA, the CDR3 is TGTGCCAGCAGTTTGGGACAGGGGGACATTCAGTACTTC. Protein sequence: CASSLGQGDIQYF.

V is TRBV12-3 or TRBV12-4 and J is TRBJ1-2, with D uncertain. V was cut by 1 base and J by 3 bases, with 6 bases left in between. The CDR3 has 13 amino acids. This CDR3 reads CASSLDSYYGYTF. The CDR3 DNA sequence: TGTGCCAGCAGTTTAGACAGTTACTATGGCTACACCTTC.

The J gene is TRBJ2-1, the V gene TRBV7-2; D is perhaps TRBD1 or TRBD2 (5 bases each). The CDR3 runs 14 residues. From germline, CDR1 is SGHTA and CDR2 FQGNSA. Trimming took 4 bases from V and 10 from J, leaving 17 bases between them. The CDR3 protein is CASSSGVPGREQFF. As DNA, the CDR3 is TGTGCCAGCAGCTCAGGAGTTCCGGGACGCGAGCAGTTCTTC. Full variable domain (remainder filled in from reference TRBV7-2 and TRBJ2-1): GAGVSQSPSNKVTEKGKDVELRCDPISGHTALYWYRQSLGQGLEFLIYFQGNSAPDKSGLPSDRFSAERTGGSVSTLTIQRTQQEDSAVYLCASSSGVPGREQFFGPGTRLTVL.

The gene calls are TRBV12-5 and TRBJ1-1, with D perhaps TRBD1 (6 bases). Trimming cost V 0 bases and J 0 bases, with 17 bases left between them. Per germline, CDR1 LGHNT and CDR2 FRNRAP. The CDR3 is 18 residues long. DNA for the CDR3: TGTGCTAGTGGTTTGGTGACGGACAGCCATACCTTGAACACTGAAGCTTTCTTT. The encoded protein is CASGLVTDSHTLNTEAFF.

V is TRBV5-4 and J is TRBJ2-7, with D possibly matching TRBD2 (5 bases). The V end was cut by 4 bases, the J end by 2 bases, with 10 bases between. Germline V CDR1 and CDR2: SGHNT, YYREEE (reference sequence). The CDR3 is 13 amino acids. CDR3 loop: CASSLPGTYEQYF. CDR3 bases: TGTGCCAGCAGCCTCCCCGGGACCTACGAGCAGTACTTC.

CDR3 coding DNA: TGTGCCAGCACCGGAATCCCGAGCTCCTACAATGAGCAGTTCTTC. Its translation is CASTGIPSSYNEQFF. The chain links TRBV6-5 to TRBJ2-1; D unclear. Germline CDR1 and CDR2: MNHEY and SVGAGI. Trimming pared 7 bases from V and 0 bases from J, leaving 13 bases between. The CDR3 length is 15 residues.

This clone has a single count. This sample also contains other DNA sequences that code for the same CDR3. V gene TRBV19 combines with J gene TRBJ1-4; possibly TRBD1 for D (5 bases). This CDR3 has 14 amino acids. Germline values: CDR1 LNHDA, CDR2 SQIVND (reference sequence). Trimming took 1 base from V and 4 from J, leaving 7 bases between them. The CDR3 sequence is CASSIGGVNEKLFF. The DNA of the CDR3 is TGTGCCAGTAGTATAGGAGGGGTTAATGAAAAACTGTTTTTT.

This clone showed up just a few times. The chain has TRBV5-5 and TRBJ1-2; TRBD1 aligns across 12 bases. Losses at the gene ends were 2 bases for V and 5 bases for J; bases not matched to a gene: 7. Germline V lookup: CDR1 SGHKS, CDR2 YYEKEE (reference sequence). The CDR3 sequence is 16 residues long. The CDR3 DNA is TGTGCCAGCAGCTTCCTGGGACAGGGGGCGTATTATGGCTACACCTTC. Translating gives CASSFLGQGAYYGYTF.

The CDR3 DNA reads TGTGCCACCAGTCGGGACAGGAACACTGAAGCTTTCTTT. Residues: CATSRDRNTEAFF. The chain joins TRBV24-1 to TRBJ1-1; 7 bases are shared with TRBD1. The CDR3 totals 13 residues. The germline gives CDR1 KGHDR, CDR2 SFDVKD. The V gene end was trimmed by 6 bases and the J gene end by 1 base; junction bases not matched to a gene: 1.

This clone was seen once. The CDR3 DNA reads TGTGCCACCAGCAGAGATGACCTCAGGGGGAATGAGCAGTTCTTC. Translating it yields CATSRDDLRGNEQFF. This chain connects TRBV15 to TRBJ2-1; 7 bases are a match to TRBD1. Germline V gives CDR1 LNHNV, CDR2 YYDKDF (reference sequence). The J segment lost 7 bases and the V segment lost 0 bases, leaving 6 bases of the junction unmatched. This CDR3 has 15 amino acids.

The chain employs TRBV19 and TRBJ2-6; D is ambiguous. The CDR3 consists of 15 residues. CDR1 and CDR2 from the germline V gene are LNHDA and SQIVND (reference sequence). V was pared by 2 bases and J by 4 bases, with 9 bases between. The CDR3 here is CASSILSSGANVLTF. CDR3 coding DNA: TGTGCCAGTAGTATACTCAGTTCGGGGGCCAACGTCCTGACTTTC.

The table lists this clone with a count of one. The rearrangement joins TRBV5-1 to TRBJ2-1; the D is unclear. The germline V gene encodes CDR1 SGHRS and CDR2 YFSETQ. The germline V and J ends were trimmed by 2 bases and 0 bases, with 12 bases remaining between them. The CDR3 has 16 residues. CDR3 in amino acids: CASSFQELSSYNEQFF. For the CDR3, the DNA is TGCGCCAGCAGCTTTCAGGAACTGAGCTCCTACAATGAGCAGTTCTTC. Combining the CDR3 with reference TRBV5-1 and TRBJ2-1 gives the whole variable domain KAGVTQTPRYLIKTRGQQVTLSCSPISGHRSVSWYQQTPGQGLQFLFEYFSETQRNKGNFPGRFSGRQFSNSRSEMNVSTLELGDSALYLCASSFQELSSYNEQFFGPGTRLTVL.

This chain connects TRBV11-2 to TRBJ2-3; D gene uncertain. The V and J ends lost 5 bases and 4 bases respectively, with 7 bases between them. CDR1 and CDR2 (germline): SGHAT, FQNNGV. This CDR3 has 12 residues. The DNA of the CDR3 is TGTGCCAGCAGCCCCGAGGCAGATACGCAGTATTTT. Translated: CASSPEADTQYF. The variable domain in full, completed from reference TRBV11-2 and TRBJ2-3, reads EAGVAQSPRYKIIEKRQSVAFWCNPISGHATLYWYQQILGQGPKLLIQFQNNGVVDDSQLPKDRFSAERLKGVDSTLKIQPAKLEDSAVYLCASSPEADTQYFGPGTRLTVL.

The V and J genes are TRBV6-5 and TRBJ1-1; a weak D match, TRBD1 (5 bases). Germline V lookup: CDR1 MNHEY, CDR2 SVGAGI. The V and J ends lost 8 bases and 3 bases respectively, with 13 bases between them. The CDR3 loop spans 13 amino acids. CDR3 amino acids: CASRGAGDTEAFF. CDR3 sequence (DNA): TGTGCCAGCCGGGGCGCGGGGGACACTGAAGCTTTCTTT.